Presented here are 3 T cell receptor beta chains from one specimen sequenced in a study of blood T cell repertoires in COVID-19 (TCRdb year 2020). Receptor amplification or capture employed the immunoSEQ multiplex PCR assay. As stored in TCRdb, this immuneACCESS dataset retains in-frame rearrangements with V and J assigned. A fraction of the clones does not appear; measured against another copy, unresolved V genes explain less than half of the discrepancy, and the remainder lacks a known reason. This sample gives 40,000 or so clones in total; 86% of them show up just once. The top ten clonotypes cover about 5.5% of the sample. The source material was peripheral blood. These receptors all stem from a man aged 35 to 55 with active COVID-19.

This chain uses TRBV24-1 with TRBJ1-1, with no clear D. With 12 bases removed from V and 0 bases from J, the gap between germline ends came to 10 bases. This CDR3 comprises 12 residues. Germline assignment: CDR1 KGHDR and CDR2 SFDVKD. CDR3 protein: CAAEGLNTEAFF. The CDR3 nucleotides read TGTGCCGCTGAGGGCCTGAACACTGAAGCTTTCTTT.

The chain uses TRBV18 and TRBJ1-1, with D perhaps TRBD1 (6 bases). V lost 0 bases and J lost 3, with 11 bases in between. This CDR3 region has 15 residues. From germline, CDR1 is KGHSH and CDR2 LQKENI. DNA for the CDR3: TGTGCCAGCTCACCACCTTGGAACAGGGACACTGAAGCTTTCTTT. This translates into CASSPPWNRDTEAFF.

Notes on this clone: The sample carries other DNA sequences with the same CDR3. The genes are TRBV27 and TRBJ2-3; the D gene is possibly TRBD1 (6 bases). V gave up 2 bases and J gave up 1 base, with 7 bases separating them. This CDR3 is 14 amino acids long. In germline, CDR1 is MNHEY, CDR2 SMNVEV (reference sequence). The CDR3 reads CASSLRQGTDTQYF. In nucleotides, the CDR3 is TGTGCCAGCAGTTTAAGACAGGGCACAGATACGCAGTATTTT.